This T cell receptor beta chain stems from a study of cytomegalovirus exposure and HLA in healthy donors. In the study overall: The 90 to 150 validation repertoires, a later analysis reported, used the same platform as the 666 first-cohort repertoires.

The donors were members of the roughly 120-subject validation cohort (separate from the approximately 670-subject first cohort). As regards this clone: Its target is not known.

Overall study results and limits: In vitro work confirmed that a few CMV-associated chains recognize CMV antigens.

Using immunoSEQ multiplex PCR, the repertoire was profiled, and TCRdb retains in-frame clones only, with some absent. The table records 90,000 to 150,000 clones, around 89% of them present only once. Sequencing was performed on PBMCs. The receptor was derived from a woman in her late teens or twenties in good health and CMV-seropositive.

CDR3 DNA sequence: TGTGCCAGCAGCTTAGGGCAGGGAAACACAGATACGCAGTATTTT. It encodes CASSLGQGNTDTQYF. The genes are TRBV11-2 and TRBJ2-3, with D perhaps TRBD1 (5 bases). The CDR3 covers 15 residues. In germline, CDR1 is SGHAT, CDR2 FQNNGV. Trimming cost V 1 base and J 2 bases, with 10 bases left between them.